This T cell receptor (beta chain) originates from a study of T cell clones after liver transplantation. The overall study: Post-transplant blood was tracked for graft-donor-reactive T cell clones identified in a pre-transplant mixed lymphocyte reaction. Third-party-reactive TCRbeta sequences from pre-transplant mixed lymphocyte reactions served as antigen-independent comparators. Study conclusions and caveats: A significant post-transplant drop in circulating graft-donor-reactive CD4 TCRbeta sequences occurred in most of the 8 subjects. These preliminary findings come from unstandardized post-transplant sampling times.

TCRdb's copy holds only in-frame clones and misses some; the assay was immunoSEQ multiplex PCR. The table shows tens of thousands of clones, with about 70% occurring only once. CDR3 size: 15 residues. V shed 8 bases and J 4 bases; nucleotides not matched to a gene: 14. The germline V gene encodes CDR1 MDHEN and CDR2 SYDVKM. Comments on this clone: As yet, its antigen is unknown.

Specimen: CD4+ T cells from blood, collected before liver transplant. The chain recombines TRBV28 with TRBJ2-7, with 7 positions matching TRBD2. This clonotype originated in a human donor who received a liver transplant. This CDR3 reads CASYRAGEGSYEQYF. CDR3 sequence (DNA): TGTGCCAGCTATCGGGCGGGGGAAGGTTCGTACGAGCAGTACTTC.